This T cell receptor beta chain was captured in a study of regulatory T cells in long-lasting Graves disease. Study background: For a period under 3 months, newly diagnosed Graves' patients had taken antithyroid drugs.

This CDR3 region has 13 residues. V gave up 1 base and J gave up 5 bases, with 9 bases separating them. The germline CDR1 and CDR2 sequences are DFQATT and SNEGSKA (reference sequence). In this sample, this clonotype turned up a few times. Its antigen is unidentified. Arm-PCR with iRepertoire HTBI primers amplified the CDR3 regions for these TCR beta libraries. TCRdb analysed the multiplex PCR reads with MiXCR anew, one entry per CDR3 protein. The sample includes 500,000 to 700,000 distinct CDR3 sequences, approximately 15% seen only once; the top ten take approximately 20%. The time point: newly diagnosed GD, antithyroid drugs for less than 3 months. Extracted RNA from PBMCs served as the source of the TCR library. Overall study findings and caveats: Segments TRBV28, TRBJ1-2 and TRBJ2-5 showed preferential usage in persistent disease.

These data also featured in a second study, about T cells in Graves' hyperthyroidism and ophthalmopathy.

The receptor comes from a woman in her twenties or thirties with Graves disease. The sample consisted of peripheral blood mononuclear cells (PBMCs), taken at new diagnosis, from a patient treated with antithyroid drugs. The V gene is TRBV20-1, the J gene TRBJ2-1; unclear D gene. The CDR3 DNA reads TGCAGTGCTAGAGTGTGGGGTCACAATGAGCAGTTCTTC. Translating it yields CSARVWGHNEQFF.